This T cell receptor beta chain was recorded in a study of long-term antiretroviral therapy in people with HIV. Study-level points and caveats: Collection of the blood, which took place between 2004 and 2017, possibly occurred under older ART regimens. At every time point, clones expanded before ART dominated the repertoire. Therapy changes, viral resistance and ART adherence were not documented in the available data.

With regard to this clone: Its antigen is currently unknown.

Germline-derived CDR1 and CDR2 are MNHEY and SMNVEV (reference sequence). J gave up 1 base and V 6 bases, and 7 bases lay outside the gene matches. This CDR3 is built from 16 residues. Every one of the donors gave at least one pre-ART PBMC sample and at least two post-ART PBMC samples. Survey-level immunoSEQ v3.0 assays were run. TCRdb's copy holds only in-frame clones and misses some; the assay was immunoSEQ multiplex PCR. The table shows roughly 20,000 clones, with around 80% occurring only once. Sequenced here: unsorted PBMCs, sampled 1.5 years after starting antiretroviral therapy. The chain has TRBV27 and TRBJ2-1; 9 bases are shared with TRBD2. This receptor was taken from a man aged 25-45 years with HIV. Here the CDR3 reads CASSRIAGVSYNEQFF. The CDR3, as DNA: TGTGCCAGCAGCCGGATAGCGGGGGTTTCCTACAATGAGCAGTTCTTC.